The sequence of this T cell receptor beta chain was determined in a study of OX40 agonist ivuxolimab in advanced cancers. Study as a whole: It was ivuxolimab, an agonistic anti-OX40 (CD134) antibody, that patients were treated with.

On this clone itself: Its cognate antigen is unknown.

Study-level findings and limits: More expanded clones were found, on average, in CD8+ than in CD4+ T cells. At 0.1 to 3.0 mg/kg and by week 6, clonal expansion occurred in CD4+ and CD8+ blood T cells.

The germline gives CDR1 MNHNS, CDR2 SASEGT. The CDR3 spans 15 residues. The V and J ends lost 2 bases and 0 bases respectively, with 8 bases between them. With autoimmune disease history or systemic immunosuppression, patients were excluded. Method: immunoSEQ multiplex PCR; TCRdb's copy keeps in-frame clones and lacks some. The table includes roughly 36,000 clones, about 82% detected once. The sequence came from an adult with an advanced solid tumor such as melanoma, head and neck, liver or kidney cancer. The sequencing here drew on CD4+ or CD8+ T cells sorted from blood, taken in a trial of the OX40 agonist ivuxolimab. The rearrangement links TRBV6-1 to TRBJ1-3; D is ambiguous. CDR3: CASSEHSLSGNTIYF. The CDR3 DNA reads as TGTGCCAGCAGTGAACATTCCCTCTCTGGAAACACCATATATTTT.